This T cell receptor beta chain stems from a study of monozygotic twins with inflammatory bowel disease. Study-level results: It was not supported that a single strong signal or clonotype was associated with IBD.

About this clonotype: What it recognizes is unknown.

CDR1 and CDR2 (germline): MDHEN, SYDVKM. The CDR3 runs to 13 residues. TCRdb reanalyzed the 5' RACE reads and collapses them to one entry per CDR3 protein, without DNA. The sample data list 300,000 to 450,000 distinct CDR3 sequences. This rearrangement joins TRBV28 to TRBJ1-1. Sample: blood. The sequence came from a human donor with ulcerative colitis or Crohn's disease, or a healthy co-twin of an affected twin (not recorded which). The CDR3: CASSLLEITEAFF.